These 17 T cell receptor beta chains were sequenced from one sample in a study of CD8 T cells in ankylosing spondylitis listed by TCRdb under 2017. Libraries came from 5' RACE. The listed sequencing device is Illumina HiSeq 2500. In TCRdb, the public reads were trimmed at Q25 with fastp and aligned with MiXCR, with productive beta chains retained. Every CDR3 protein is listed once, alongside the most common genes and DNA of its rows. The sample records about 36,000 distinct CDR3 sequences, 5.5% to 7.5% of which are singletons. Approximately 12% of the sample lies in the top ten. The sample comprised blood, either unsorted or a sorted T cell fraction (not recorded which). The receptors were sampled from a male donor with ankylosing spondylitis or in good health (not recorded which).

This clonotype was observed at least ten times. The gene calls are TRBV7-3 and TRBJ2-1; possibly TRBD1 or TRBD2 for D (6 bases each). The length of the CDR3 is 15 residues. With 6 bases removed from V and 7 bases from J, the gap between germline ends came to 19 bases. Per germline, CDR1 SGHTA and CDR2 FQGTGA. The CDR3 DNA reads TGTGCCAGCAGTCACGGGGGCTCTAGGGGGAATGAGCAGTTCTTC. Its translation is CASSHGGSRGNEQFF.

Many counts were recorded for this clonotype. J is TRBJ1-2 and V is TRBV3-1; D call uncertain. V was pared by 0 bases and J by 4 bases, with 6 bases between. Germline CDR1 is LGHDT and CDR2 is YNNKEL (reference sequence). There are 13 residues in the CDR3. The CDR3: CASSQEQTYGYTF. The CDR3 DNA is TGTGCCAGCAGCCAAGAACAGACCTATGGCTACACCTTC.

This clonotype was seen repeatedly, ten times or more. This chain links TRBV5-5 with TRBJ2-3; 10 positions agree with TRBD2. V trimming: 3 bases; J trimming: 6 bases; junction bases outside the gene matches: 10. This CDR3 is built from 16 residues. CDR1 and CDR2 from the germline V gene are SGHKS and YYEKEE (reference sequence). CDR3 bases: TGTGCCAGCAGCTCGGCAACTAGCGGGACGCGGGATACGCAGTATTTT. Its protein is CASSSATSGTRDTQYF.

This clonotype was recorded at least ten times. The gene calls are TRBV23-1 and TRBJ2-3; D is possibly TRBD1 (5 bases). TRBV23-1 is sorted into the ORF group, with uncertain function. V was shortened by 0 bases and J by 6 bases, with 13 bases between the two germline ends. This CDR3 contains 15 residues. CDR3: CASSQSSTGLDTQYF. DNA of the CDR3: TGCGCCAGCAGTCAATCGTCCACAGGCCTGGATACGCAGTATTTT.

This clonotype was detected many times. V usage is TRBV4-2 and J usage is TRBJ2-1, with 12 bases that match TRBD2. Germline trimming cut 3 bases from V and 10 bases from J; bases unmatched to any gene: 10. The CDR3 is 16 residues long. Germline loops: CDR1 LGHNA, CDR2 YNFKEQ. CDR3 bases: TGTGCCAGCAGCCAGGTCCTAGGACTAGCGGGGAGGGAGCAGTTCTTC. Its protein product is CASSQVLGLAGREQFF.

This clonotype appeared many times. V usage is TRBV7-8 and J usage is TRBJ2-7, with D perhaps given as TRBD1 or TRBD2 (5 bases each). V dropped 1 base and J dropped 5 bases, with 12 bases sitting between them. Germline V CDR1 and CDR2: SGHVS, FQNEAQ. This CDR3 is 14 amino acids long. CDR3 sequence reads: CASSLGGDLHEQYF. The DNA of the CDR3 is TGTGCCAGCAGCTTAGGAGGGGACCTGCACGAGCAGTACTTC.

This clonotype was picked up many times. A read error may produce the germline difference seen at one junction end. This chain connects TRBV3-1 to TRBJ2-5; D is unclear. The CDR3 contains 14 residues. Germline CDR1 is LGHDT and CDR2 is YNNKEL (reference sequence). CDR3 region: CASSQAAGQGTQYF. DNA of the CDR3: TGTGCCAGCAGCCAAGCGGCCGGGCAAGGGACCCAGTACTTC.

This clonotype was recorded many times. The gene calls are TRBV7-3 and TRBJ2-3, with D uncertain. There are 14 residues in the CDR3. V was trimmed by 1 base and J by 5 bases, leaving 10 bases between them. Germline CDR1 SGHTA, CDR2 FQGTGA. CDR3 sequence reads: CASSLRLTGDTQYF. The CDR3 nucleotides read TGTGCCAGCAGCTTAAGACTGACGGGAGATACGCAGTATTTT.

This clonotype was seen ten or more times. The chain carries TRBV9 and TRBJ1-1; 8 bases are a match to TRBD1. CDR3 length equals 14 residues. V dropped 0 bases and J dropped 4; count of bases not matched to a gene: 2. The germline V gene encodes CDR1 SGDLS and CDR2 YYNGEE. The CDR3 sequence: CASSVEGTGTEAFF. The CDR3, as DNA: TGTGCCAGCAGCGTAGAAGGGACAGGCACTGAAGCTTTCTTT. Filled out from reference TRBV9 and TRBJ1-1, the complete variable domain reads DSGVTQTPKHLITATGQRVTLRCSPRSGDLSVYWYQQSLDQGLQFLIQYYNGEERAKGNILERFSAQQFPDLHSELNLSSLELGDSALYFCASSVEGTGTEAFFGQGTRLTVV.

At least ten counts were recorded for this clonotype. The chain carries TRBV5-1 and TRBJ1-1; D gene uncertain. Trimming removed 6 bases at V and 8 bases at J, with 11 bases between. CDR3 length: 11 residues. Germline V gene lookup returns CDR1 SGHRS and CDR2 YFSETQ. The CDR3 sequence: CASIRSREAFF. Here the CDR3 DNA reads TGCGCCAGCATCCGGAGCAGGGAAGCTTTCTTT.

This clonotype was seen at least ten times. The chain links TRBV29-1 to TRBJ2-1; D assignment may be TRBD1 or TRBD2 (6 bases each). V gave up 7 bases and J gave up 0 bases, with 16 bases separating them. The CDR3 spans 15 residues. Germline lookup yields CDR1 SQVTM and CDR2 ANQGSEA. For the CDR3, the DNA is TGCAGCGGTGTGGGGGGCCCGGGCTCCTACAATGAGCAGTTCTTC. It is translated as CSGVGGPGSYNEQFF.

Ten or more counts support this clonotype. The rearrangement joins TRBV4-1 to TRBJ2-7; no firm D call. This CDR3 has 14 amino acids. Trimming took 3 bases from V and 0 from J, leaving 9 bases between them. The germline V gene has CDR1 MGHRA and CDR2 YSYEKL. The CDR3 loop reads CASSQGGSSYEQYF. The CDR3 nucleotides read TGCGCCAGCAGCCAGGGCGGTAGCTCCTACGAGCAGTACTTC.

There are many counts of this clonotype. V gene TRBV10-3 combines with J gene TRBJ2-2; D is uncertain. This CDR3 has 15 amino acids. Trimming shortened V by 3 bases and J by 2 bases, and 10 bases separated the two germline ends. Germline V gives CDR1 ENHRY, CDR2 SYGVKD. Written as DNA, the CDR3 is TGTGCCATCAGTGAATCGGTGGAAAACACCGGGGAGCTGTTTTTT. This encodes CAISESVENTGELFF.

This clonotype was counted many times. V is TRBV7-3 and J is TRBJ1-1; the match to TRBD1 covers 9 bases. The ends lost 5 bases at V and 6 bases at J; junction bases unmatched: 7. Looked up from germline, CDR1 is SGHTA and CDR2 is FQGTGA. The CDR3 consists of 14 residues. The CDR3 region is CASSPDRGSAEAFF. The CDR3 bases are TGTGCCAGCAGCCCGGACAGGGGTTCGGCTGAAGCTTTCTTT.

In this sample, this clonotype turned up many times. The chain employs TRBV4-1 and TRBJ1-6; TRBD1 might be the D (5 bases). With 7 bases removed from V and 9 bases from J, the gap between germline ends came to 19 bases. The CDR3 is made up of 15 amino acids. Per germline, CDR1 MGHRA and CDR2 YSYEKL. The DNA of the CDR3 is TGCGCCAGCACCCCACTAGGGGAAGCGAGTTCACCCCTCCACTTT. Amino acid sequence: CASTPLGEASSPLHF.

This clonotype was recorded at least ten times. The genes are TRBV21-1 and TRBJ2-7; no check of the table's D call, TRBD1, against the DNA was made. TRBV21-1 is deemed a pseudogene. The CDR3 is 18 amino acids. The CDR3 DNA reads as TGTGCCAGCAGCAAATTCGGGAAGGGGGACAGGGGGCTCCACGAGCAGTACTTC. Translating it yields CASSKFGKGDRGLHEQYF.

This clonotype was seen only once. The CDR3 DNA sequence: TGTGCCAGCAGTAGTAGCGGATTAAGCTCCTACAATGAGCAGTTCTTC. Translated, it gives CASSSSGLSSYNEQFF. The chain uses TRBV6-2 or TRBV6-3 and TRBJ2-1, with D possibly matching TRBD2 (6 bases). CDR1 and CDR2 (germline): MNHEY, SVGEGT. The CDR3 length is 16 residues. The germline V and J ends were trimmed by 5 bases and 0 bases, with 14 bases remaining between them.